This T cell receptor beta chain appears in the sequencing data of a study of cytomegalovirus exposure and HLA in healthy donors. Study-level information: HLA-typed donors contributed 80 million to 85 million unique TCRs, which were held in an early data release.

On this clone: What it recognizes is unknown.

V lost 7 bases, J lost 5 bases, and 12 bases lay in between. Germline V CDR1 and CDR2: WSHSY, SAAADI. This CDR3 is 13 amino acids long. Overall study results and limits: In a later analysis, TCR beta V- and J-gene trimming showed a link to a missense DCLRE1C variant. It was confirmed in vitro that a few of the CMV-associated chains were specific for CMV antigens.

PCR amplification relied on 60 Vbeta primers (plus 13 Jbeta primers). Generated by immunoSEQ multiplex PCR, the TCRdb table keeps only in-frame clones and is missing some. Here the sample spans about 140,000 clones, about 77% being singletons. Unrecorded immune exposures were likely, despite nominal health at sampling. V gene TRBV10-2 combines with J gene TRBJ1-5; tentatively, D is TRBD1 (6 bases). The sequence came from a female donor in good health and CMV-seronegative. Sequenced sample: PBMCs. The CDR3 nucleotides read TGCGCCAGCAAAGGGGCAGGGGATCAGCCCCAGCATTTT. This translates into CASKGAGDQPQHF.